Listed here are 10 T cell receptor beta chains from one sample, sequenced in a study of blood T cell repertoires in COVID-19. The repertoire was sequenced with immunoSEQ multiplex PCR; TCRdb's copy has only in-frame clones and lacks some. The table includes 450,000 to 500,000 clones, 75% to 90% detected once. The sample taken for sequencing was PBMCs or T cells enriched from blood (not recorded which). Every receptor here comes from an older woman who had recovered from COVID-19.

V and J are TRBV7-6 and TRBJ1-3; 7 bases fit TRBD1. V shed 1 base, J shed 3 bases, and the junction held 3 bases outside the gene matches. The CDR3 consists of 15 residues. From germline, CDR1 is SGHVS and CDR2 FNYEAQ. Here the CDR3 DNA reads TGTGCCAGCAGCTTAGGGACAGGCTATGGAAACACCATATATTTT. Its protein product is CASSLGTGYGNTIYF.

The V gene is TRBV4-1, the J gene TRBJ2-1; 8 positions agree with TRBD2. Germline lookup yields CDR1 MGHRA and CDR2 YSYEKL. The J segment lost 10 bases and the V segment lost 4 bases, leaving 15 bases of the junction unmatched. The CDR3 spans 16 residues. The CDR3 sequence is CASSRIAGPGSVEQFF. The CDR3 coding sequence is TGCGCCAGCAGCCGAATAGCGGGGCCGGGGTCAGTAGAGCAGTTCTTC.

This chain links TRBV5-1 with TRBJ1-4, with 7 nucleotides matching TRBD1. J gave up 7 bases and V 3 bases, and 9 bases lay outside the gene matches. Germline CDR1 SGHRS, CDR2 YFSETQ. The CDR3 extends over 15 amino acids. This CDR3 is CASSSRTGDSEKLFF. In nucleotides, the CDR3 is TGCGCCAGCAGCTCTAGGACAGGAGATTCTGAAAAACTGTTTTTT.

V usage is TRBV2 and J usage is TRBJ2-3; 8 bases align to TRBD2. The germline V gene has CDR1 SNHLY and CDR2 FYNNEI. The length of the CDR3 is 18 residues. The junction had 16 bases not matched to a gene; V was cut back by 6 bases and J by 2 bases. This CDR3 is CASRLSGGPHLVTDTQYF. The CDR3 nucleotides read TGTGCCAGCAGATTAAGCGGGGGACCTCATCTTGTCACAGATACGCAGTATTTT.

The CDR3 is CASSKELDLRGQYF. In DNA form, the CDR3 reads TGTGCCAGCAGCAAAGAACTAGACCTACGAGGACAGTACTTC. The genes are TRBV7-2 and TRBJ2-7, with D tentatively TRBD2 (5 bases). V was clipped by 5 bases and J by 10 bases, with 21 bases between them. The CDR3 sequence is 14 residues long. The germline V gene encodes CDR1 SGHTA and CDR2 FQGNSA.

The V and J genes are TRBV5-1 and TRBJ2-1, with 10 bases fitting TRBD2. In germline, CDR1 is SGHRS, CDR2 YFSETQ. V gave up 2 bases and J gave up 1 base; unmatched junction bases: 3. The CDR3 is 16 amino acids. The CDR3 loop reads CASSFLAGVSYNEQFF. The CDR3 bases are TGCGCCAGCAGCTTCCTAGCGGGGGTATCCTACAATGAGCAGTTCTTC.

This rearrangement joins TRBV10-3 to TRBJ2-2, with D possibly being TRBD1 (6 bases). CDR3 length: 12 residues. Germline values: CDR1 ENHRY, CDR2 SYGVKD. Trimming stripped 11 bases from V and 1 base from J, with 8 bases between. CDR3 sequence: CASQGNTGELFF. The CDR3 DNA follows: TGTGCCTCACAGGGGAACACCGGGGAGCTGTTTTTT.

This CDR3 reads CASSQDPVSNEKLFF. The CDR3 DNA sequence: TGCGCCAGCAGCCAAGATCCGGTTTCTAATGAAAAACTGTTTTTT. The chain has TRBV4-1 and TRBJ1-4, with D hard to call. In germline, CDR1 is MGHRA, CDR2 YSYEKL. Trimming pared 0 bases from V and 3 bases from J, leaving 8 bases between. The CDR3 is 15 residues long.

V usage is TRBV6-6 and J usage is TRBJ2-7, with 8 bases that match TRBD1. Germline CDR1 MNHNY, CDR2 SVGAGI (reference sequence). This CDR3 has 14 amino acids. V trimming: 6 bases; J trimming: 2 bases; junction bases outside the gene matches: 6. CDR3 DNA sequence: TGTGCCAGCAGACCCGGGACAGGCACCTACGAGCAGTACTTC. Its protein is CASRPGTGTYEQYF.

This clone was found once. This chain uses TRBV7-2 with TRBJ2-1, with 10 bases lining up with TRBD1. CDR3 length equals 17 residues. The ends lost 4 bases at V and 5 bases at J; junction bases unmatched: 11. The germline V gene encodes CDR1 SGHTA and CDR2 FQGNSA. The CDR3, as DNA: TGTGCCAGCAGCTCACCCGGTAGGACAGGGGGGGACAATGAGCAGTTCTTC. Protein: CASSSPGRTGGDNEQFF. Looking up the rest from reference TRBV7-2 and TRBJ2-1 gives the full variable domain: GAGVSQSPSNKVTEKGKDVELRCDPISGHTALYWYRQSLGQGLEFLIYFQGNSAPDKSGLPSDRFSAERTGGSVSTLTIQRTQQEDSAVYLCASSSPGRTGGDNEQFFGPGTRLTVL.